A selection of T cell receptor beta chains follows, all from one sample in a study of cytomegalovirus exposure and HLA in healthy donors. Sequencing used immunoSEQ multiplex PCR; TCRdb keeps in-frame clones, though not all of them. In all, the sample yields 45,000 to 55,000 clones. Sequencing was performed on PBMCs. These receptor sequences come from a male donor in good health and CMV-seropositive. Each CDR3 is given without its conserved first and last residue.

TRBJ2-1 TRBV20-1 SARDPGGMF
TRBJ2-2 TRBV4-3 ASSQGAPVVGELF
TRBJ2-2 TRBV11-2 ASSFPGGETNTGELF
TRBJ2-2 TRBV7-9 ASSRRGHGELF
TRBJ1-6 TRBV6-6 ASSYREENSPLH
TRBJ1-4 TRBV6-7 ASSYSPSNEKLF
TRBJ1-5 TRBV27 ASWLGGNQPQH
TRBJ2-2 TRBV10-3 AISASVPEGAGELF
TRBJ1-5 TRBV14 ASSQDLYQPQH
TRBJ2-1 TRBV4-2 ASSQDGGWNEQF
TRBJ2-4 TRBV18 ASSPDGGTLAKNIQY
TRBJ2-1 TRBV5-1 ASSLSLTSGGAGANEQF
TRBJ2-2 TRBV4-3 ASSQETWSTGELF
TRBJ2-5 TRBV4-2 ASSQDSGLAGRETQY
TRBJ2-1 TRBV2 ASSRGSGAVNEQF
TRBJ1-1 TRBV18 ASSSLDTPGTEAF
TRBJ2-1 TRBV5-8 ASSWGTTYNEQF
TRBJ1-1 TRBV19 ASLGGEAF
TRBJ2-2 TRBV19 ASSRMGGTGELF
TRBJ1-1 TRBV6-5 ASRGNRGDTEAF
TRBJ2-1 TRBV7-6 ASSLESFNEQF
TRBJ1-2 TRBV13 ASSLGDTNYGYT